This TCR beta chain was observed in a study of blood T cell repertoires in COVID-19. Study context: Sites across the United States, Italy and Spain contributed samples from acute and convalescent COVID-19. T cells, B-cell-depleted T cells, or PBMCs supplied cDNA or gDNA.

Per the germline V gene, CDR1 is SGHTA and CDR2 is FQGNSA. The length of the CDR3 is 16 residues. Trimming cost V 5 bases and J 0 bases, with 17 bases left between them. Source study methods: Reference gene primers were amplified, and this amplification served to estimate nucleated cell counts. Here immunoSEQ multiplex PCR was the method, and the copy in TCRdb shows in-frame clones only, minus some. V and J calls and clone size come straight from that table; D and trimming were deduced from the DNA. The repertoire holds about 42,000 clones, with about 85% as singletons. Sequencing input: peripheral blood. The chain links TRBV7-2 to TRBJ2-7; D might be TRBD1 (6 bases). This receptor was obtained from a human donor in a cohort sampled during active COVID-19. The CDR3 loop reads CASSLRFQGSSYEQYF. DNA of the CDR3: TGTGCCAGCAGCCTGAGATTTCAGGGGAGCTCCTACGAGCAGTACTTC.